This passage covers 10 T cell receptor beta chains from one sample sequenced in a study of T-cell memory formation after mild COVID-19. TCRdb fed the 5' RACE reads into MiXCR, producing one record per CDR3 protein. The sample contains tens of thousands of distinct CDR3 sequences, roughly 16% of which appear only once. Material for sequencing was PBMCs or a T cell subset sorted from them (not recorded which). The receptors here all came from a man younger than 35 who had mild COVID-19 (a few samples of this study predate the infection). Cell type and time point are not known.

This clonotype appeared a few times. This chain uses TRBV12-3 or TRBV12-4 with TRBJ1-5; D is ambiguous. The CDR3 covers 14 residues. Trimming removed 1 base at V and 7 bases at J, with 11 bases between. The DNA of the CDR3 is TGTGCCAGCAGTTTAGGGTGGGTCAGCCAGCCCCAGCATTTT. It yields the protein CASSLGWVSQPQHF.

This clonotype has at least ten counts. V and J are TRBV5-1 and TRBJ2-5; D might be TRBD1 or TRBD2, each matching 5 bases. V was cut by 4 bases and J by 1 base, with 14 bases left in between. Germline V gene sequence: CDR1 SGHRS, CDR2 YFSETQ. This CDR3 spans 15 amino acids. The DNA for the CDR3 is TGCGCCAGCAGCCCGATCCGGGGCTTCCAAGAGACCCAGTACTTC. Translation: CASSPIRGFQETQYF.

This clonotype was recorded a few times. The rearrangement joins TRBV5-4 to TRBJ1-2, with 10 nucleotides matching TRBD1. CDR1 and CDR2 (germline): SGHNT, YYREEE (reference sequence). The CDR3 is made up of 14 amino acids. V trimming: 4 bases; J trimming: 2 bases; junction bases outside the gene matches: 2. CDR3 loop: CASSGGQGNYGYTF. The DNA of the CDR3 is TGTGCCAGCAGCGGGGGACAGGGGAACTATGGCTACACCTTC.

J is TRBJ1-1 and V is TRBV20-1; weak D call: TRBD1 (5 bases). V was trimmed by 0 bases and J by 3 bases, leaving 11 bases between them. CDR3 length: 14 residues. Germline CDR1 DFQATT, CDR2 SNEGSKA (reference sequence). The chain's CDR3 is CSARERGIYTEAFF. The CDR3 nucleotides read TGCAGTGCTAGAGAGCGGGGGATATACACTGAAGCTTTCTTT.

This chain links TRBV10-3 with TRBJ2-5, with D tentatively TRBD2 (6 bases). The CDR3 loop spans 14 amino acids. V dropped 2 bases and J dropped 6 bases, with 13 bases sitting between them. Germline V gives CDR1 ENHRY, CDR2 SYGVKD. The CDR3 sequence: CAISEPGVGKTQYF. CDR3 DNA sequence: TGTGCCATCAGTGAGCCGGGGGTGGGAAAGACCCAGTACTTC.

This clonotype was seen repeatedly, ten times or more. Here the CDR3 reads CASSPESASGNTIYF. For the CDR3, the DNA is TGTGCCAGCAGCCCCGAATCGGCCTCTGGAAACACCATATATTTT. This chain connects TRBV4-2 to TRBJ1-3; no reliable D call. In germline, CDR1 is LGHNA, CDR2 YNFKEQ. This CDR3 has 15 amino acids. V was cut by 4 bases and J by 0 bases, with 10 bases left in between.

CDR3 sequence reads: CASSFMDEQYF. The CDR3 DNA reads as TGTGCCAGCAGCTTTATGGACGAGCAGTACTTC. The V gene is TRBV11-2, the J gene TRBJ2-7; D unresolved. CDR1 is SGHAT, CDR2 FQNNGV, per germline. Between the trimmed V and J ends, which lost 3 bases and 5 bases, there was a span of 5 bases. The CDR3 runs 11 residues.

This rearrangement joins TRBV12-3 or TRBV12-4 to TRBJ2-1; 8 bases are shared with TRBD2. The J segment lost 10 bases and the V segment lost 6 bases, leaving 20 bases of the junction unmatched. The CDR3 consists of 17 residues. The CDR3 is CASSSPWRASGPPEQFF. CDR3 nucleotide sequence: TGTGCCAGCAGCTCCCCTTGGCGGGCTAGCGGGCCTCCGGAGCAGTTCTTC.

The genes are TRBV12-3 or TRBV12-4 and TRBJ1-2; 7 positions agree with TRBD1. CDR3 length: 11 amino acids. J gave up 12 bases and V 4 bases, and 5 bases lay outside the gene matches. CDR3 in DNA: TGTGCCAGCAGTTCCGACAGGGTCCACACCTTC. Its translation is CASSSDRVHTF.

V is TRBV7-6 and J is TRBJ1-5; unclear D gene. V lost 8 bases and J lost 6, with 11 bases in between. The CDR3 is 12 residues long. Germline V gives CDR1 SGHVS, CDR2 FNYEAQ. This chain's CDR3 is CASGREGQPQHF. CDR3 bases: TGTGCCAGCGGTAGGGAGGGTCAGCCCCAGCATTTT.